This record covers a single T cell receptor (beta chain). The antigen is unknown. This specimen comes from a study of OX40 agonist ivuxolimab in advanced cancers. No patient had autoimmune disease or received systemic immunosuppression. Some clones are missing from TCRdb's copy, which holds only in-frame ones; the method was immunoSEQ multiplex PCR. Counted here are under 85,000 clones, roughly 87% occurring once; the ten biggest clones make up just under 0.25%. Broader study findings: Clonal expansion was seen in CD4+ and CD8+ blood T cells by week 6 at 0.1 to 3.0 mg/kg.

Germline-derived CDR1 and CDR2 are SGHTA and FQGNSA. The V and J ends lost 6 bases and 2 bases respectively, with 14 bases between them. The CDR3 runs 14 residues. This specimen was CD4+ or CD8+ T cells sorted from blood, taken in a trial of the OX40 agonist ivuxolimab. The chain recombines TRBV7-2 with TRBJ2-7, with D maybe TRBD2 (6 bases). This receptor was taken from an adult with an advanced solid tumor such as melanoma, head and neck, liver or kidney cancer. CDR3 DNA: TGTGCCAGCAGTTCAAATCGACTAGCCTACGAGCAGTACTTC. Encoded protein: CASSSNRLAYEQYF. The variable domain in full, with the rest retrieved from reference TRBV7-2 and TRBJ2-7, is GAGVSQSPSNKVTEKGKDVELRCDPISGHTALYWYRQSLGQGLEFLIYFQGNSAPDKSGLPSDRFSAERTGGSVSTLTIQRTQQEDSAVYLCASSSNRLAYEQYFGPGTRLTVT.